The 18 T cell receptor beta chains below come from one sample, sequenced in a study of T cell responses to AZD1222 COVID-19 vaccine. The table came from immunoSEQ multiplex PCR; TCRdb's copy has only in-frame clones and leaves some out. The sample contains some 130,000 clones, 85% to 90% of which appear only once. This specimen consisted of peripheral blood, obtained on day 0 of AZD1222 vaccination. These receptors originate from an adult in good health.

The chain joins TRBV4-1 to TRBJ1-1; 9 bases map to TRBD1. With V trimmed by 5 bases and J by 4 bases, 8 bases remained unmatched. There are 15 residues in the CDR3. Germline CDR1 MGHRA, CDR2 YSYEKL. The CDR3 loop is CASSDWDRESTEAFF. The CDR3 DNA sequence: TGCGCCAGCAGCGATTGGGACAGGGAGAGCACTGAAGCTTTCTTT.

The V call is TRBV9, the J call TRBJ1-6, with no clear D. Germline V gene data show CDR1 as SGDLS and CDR2 as YYNGEE. This CDR3 is built from 14 residues. With 0 bases removed from V and 8 bases from J, the gap between germline ends came to 9 bases. The CDR3 protein is CASSVVGKDSPLHF. The CDR3 DNA reads as TGTGCCAGCAGCGTAGTGGGAAAGGATTCACCCCTCCACTTT.

The chain recombines TRBV7-8 with TRBJ2-7; TRBD2 matches at 8 bases. This CDR3 spans 15 amino acids. Germline V gene lookup returns CDR1 SGHVS and CDR2 FQNEAQ. V trimming: 5 bases; J trimming: 2 bases; junction bases outside the gene matches: 8. The CDR3 DNA reads as TGTGCCAGCAGCCCCGGACTAGCCGTTACCTACGAGCAGTACTTC. Protein: CASSPGLAVTYEQYF.

The rearrangement uses TRBV27 and TRBJ1-5; 7 bases line up with TRBD1. The CDR3 loop spans 14 amino acids. Germline V gives CDR1 MNHEY, CDR2 SMNVEV (reference sequence). V dropped 2 bases and J dropped 6; count of bases not matched to a gene: 4. The CDR3 spells CASSLGGGSQPQHF. CDR3 DNA sequence: TGTGCCAGCAGTTTAGGAGGGGGCTCTCAGCCCCAGCATTTT.

The gene calls are TRBV5-1 and TRBJ1-3; weak D call: TRBD1 (6 bases). The CDR3 sequence is 15 residues long. V gave up 2 bases and J gave up 1 base, with 10 bases separating them. Germline CDR1 and CDR2: SGHRS and YFSETQ. CDR3 bases: TGCGCCAGCAGCTTACAGGGAGGTTCTGGAAACACCATATATTTT. Amino acid sequence: CASSLQGGSGNTIYF.

The chain uses TRBV6-5 and TRBJ1-3; no clear D. Germline lookup yields CDR1 MNHEY and CDR2 SVGAGI. The CDR3 is 14 residues long. V lost 8 bases and J 0 bases, leaving 11 bases between the germline ends. CDR3 sequence (DNA): TGTGCCAGCTGCGCCTTCCTCTCTGGAAACACCATATATTTT. Its protein is CASCAFLSGNTIYF.

The chain's CDR3 is CSVSTIFPHTEAFF. CDR3 sequence (DNA): TGCAGCGTTTCTACCATCTTTCCCCACACTGAAGCTTTCTTT. The rearrangement links TRBV29-1 to TRBJ1-1; D remains unclear. Trimming removed 5 bases from V and 3 bases from J, with 16 bases in between. In germline, CDR1 is SQVTM, CDR2 ANQGSEA. The CDR3 extends over 14 amino acids. The complete variable domain, with remaining parts taken from reference TRBV29-1 and TRBJ1-1, reads SAVISQKPSRDICQRGTSLTIQCQVDSQVTMMFWYRQQPGQSLTLIATANQGSEATYESGFVIDKFPISRPNLTFSTLTVSNMSPEDSSIYLCSVSTIFPHTEAFFGQGTRLTVV.

The chain carries TRBV20-1 and TRBJ1-4, with D unclear. CDR3 length equals 14 residues. V shed 3 bases and J shed 7 bases, with 15 bases lying between them. Germline V lookup: CDR1 DFQATT, CDR2 SNEGSKA (reference sequence). The CDR3 region has the DNA TGCAGTGCTAGTGGTGCGGCCCGTCCTGAAAAACTGTTTTTT. Translated, it gives CSASGAARPEKLFF.

The V gene is TRBV4-1, the J gene TRBJ2-7; D possibly uses TRBD1 or TRBD2 (6 bases each). V lost 3 bases and J 5 bases, leaving 11 bases between the germline ends. Germline CDR1 reads MGHRA; CDR2 reads YSYEKL. This CDR3 comprises 13 residues. The CDR3 is CASSQGASDEQYF. Written as DNA, the CDR3 is TGCGCCAGCAGCCAGGGGGCTAGCGACGAGCAGTACTTC.

The chain has TRBV7-9 and TRBJ1-1, with D unclear. The CDR3 runs 13 residues. Germline loops: CDR1 SEHNR, CDR2 FQNEAQ (reference sequence). V lost 5 bases and J 1 base, leaving 8 bases between the germline ends. CDR3 sequence (DNA): TGTGCCAGCAGCCTCCTCGAGAACACTGAAGCTTTCTTT. This sequence encodes CASSLLENTEAFF. Drawing the rest from reference TRBV7-9 and TRBJ1-1, the complete variable domain is DTGVSQNPRHKITKRGQNVTFRCDPISEHNRLYWYRQTLGQGPEFLTYFQNEAQLEKSRLLSDRFSAERPKGSFSTLEIQRTEQGDSAMYLCASSLLENTEAFFGQGTRLTVV.

CDR3 in DNA: TGTGCCAGCAGTTCTCTTTATCAGCCCCAGCATTTT. Residues: CASSSLYQPQHF. The rearrangement uses TRBV28 and TRBJ1-5; D remains ambiguous. The CDR3 is 12 residues long. V was cut by 4 bases and J by 5 bases, with 6 bases left in between. Germline CDR1 and CDR2: MDHEN and SYDVKM.

The chain joins TRBV7-8 to TRBJ1-2, with TRBD1 as a possible D gene (5 bases). The CDR3 contains 15 residues. V lost 5 bases, J lost 6 bases, and 19 bases lay in between. Germline values: CDR1 SGHVS, CDR2 FQNEAQ. CDR3 DNA sequence: TGTGCCAGCAGCCAGATCGGGGGGACCGTGGATGGCTACACCTTC. This gives the protein CASSQIGGTVDGYTF. The entire variable domain, with the rest obtained from reference TRBV7-8 and TRBJ1-2, is as follows: GAGVSQSPRYKVAKRGQDVALRCDPISGHVSLFWYQQALGQGPEFLTYFQNEAQLDKSGLPSDRFFAERPEGSVSTLKIQRTQQEDSAVYLCASSQIGGTVDGYTFGSGTRLTVV.

V and J are TRBV15 and TRBJ1-4; weak D call: TRBD1 (5 bases). Germline V gene sequence: CDR1 LNHNV, CDR2 YYDKDF (reference sequence). Trimming shortened V by 0 bases and J by 6 bases, and 14 bases separated the two germline ends. The CDR3 covers 16 residues. The DNA of the CDR3 is TGTGCCACCAGCAGAGATATCGGGGCAGCTTATGAAAAACTGTTTTTT. Translation gives CATSRDIGAAYEKLFF.

CDR3 residues: CASRQENTGELFF. The CDR3 DNA is TGTGCCAGCAGACAGGAAAACACCGGGGAGCTGTTTTTT. The chain employs TRBV2 and TRBJ2-2, with a possible D match to TRBD1 (5 bases). Germline V gene sequence: CDR1 SNHLY, CDR2 FYNNEI. The V and J ends lost 6 bases and 2 bases respectively, with 7 bases between them. The CDR3 is 13 residues long.

The chain carries TRBV4-3 and TRBJ2-7; D call uncertain. This CDR3 region has 15 residues. The germline V and J ends were trimmed by 2 bases and 0 bases, with 11 bases remaining between them. Germline assignment: CDR1 LGHNA and CDR2 YSLEER. Written as DNA, the CDR3 is TGCGCCAGCAGCCAAACGGTCAGCCTCTCCTACGAGCAGTACTTC. Amino acid sequence: CASSQTVSLSYEQYF.

CDR3 sequence (DNA): TGTGCCAGCAGCTTAGAACAGGGGGATGAAAAACTGTTTTTT. Translating gives CASSLEQGDEKLFF. The chain recombines TRBV7-9 with TRBJ1-4; 8 bases agree with TRBD1. V gave up 1 base and J gave up 6 bases; unmatched junction bases: 1. Germline CDR1 is SEHNR and CDR2 is FQNEAQ (reference sequence). This CDR3 is built from 14 residues.

The V call is TRBV14, the J call TRBJ1-6; TRBD1 matches at 9 bases. CDR1 SGHDN and CDR2 FVKESK come from the germline V gene. The length of the CDR3 is 19 residues. The V segment lost 2 bases and the J segment 3 bases; nucleotides outside the gene matches: 11. The chain's CDR3 is CASSQKATGGYFYNSPLHF. The CDR3 coding sequence is TGTGCCAGCAGCCAAAAGGCAACAGGGGGCTATTTCTATAATTCACCCCTCCACTTT.

Only one count was recorded for this clone. The rearrangement links TRBV9 to TRBJ2-1; perhaps TRBD2 as D (6 bases). The CDR3 is made up of 15 amino acids. Deletions cut 3 bases from V and 2 bases from J, with 12 bases between. Looked up from germline, CDR1 is SGDLS and CDR2 is YYNGEE. The CDR3 reads CASSGTGETYNEQFF. DNA for the CDR3: TGTGCCAGCAGCGGCACGGGAGAAACCTACAATGAGCAGTTCTTC. Drawing the rest from reference TRBV9 and TRBJ2-1, the complete variable domain is DSGVTQTPKHLITATGQRVTLRCSPRSGDLSVYWYQQSLDQGLQFLIQYYNGEERAKGNILERFSAQQFPDLHSELNLSSLELGDSALYFCASSGTGETYNEQFFGPGTRLTVL.